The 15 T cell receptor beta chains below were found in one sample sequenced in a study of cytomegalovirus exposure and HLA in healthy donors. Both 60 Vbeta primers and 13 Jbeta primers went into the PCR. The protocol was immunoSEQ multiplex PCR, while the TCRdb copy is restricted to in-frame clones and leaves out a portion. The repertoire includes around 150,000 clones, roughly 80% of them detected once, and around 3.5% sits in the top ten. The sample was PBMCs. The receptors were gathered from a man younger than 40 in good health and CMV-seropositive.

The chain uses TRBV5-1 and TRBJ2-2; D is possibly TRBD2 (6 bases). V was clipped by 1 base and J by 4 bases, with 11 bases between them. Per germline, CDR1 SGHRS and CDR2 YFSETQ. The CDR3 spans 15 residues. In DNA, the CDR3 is TGCGCCAGCAGCTTGAACGGGGGAATCACCGGGGAGCTGTTTTTT. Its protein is CASSLNGGITGELFF.

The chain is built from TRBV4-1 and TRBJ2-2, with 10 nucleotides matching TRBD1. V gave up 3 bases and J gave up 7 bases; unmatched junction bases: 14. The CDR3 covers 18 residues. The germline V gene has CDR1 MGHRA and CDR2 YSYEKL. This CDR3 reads CASSHLIAPGTGVGELFF. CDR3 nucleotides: TGCGCCAGCAGCCATCTTATTGCCCCCGGGACAGGGGTCGGGGAGCTGTTTTTT.

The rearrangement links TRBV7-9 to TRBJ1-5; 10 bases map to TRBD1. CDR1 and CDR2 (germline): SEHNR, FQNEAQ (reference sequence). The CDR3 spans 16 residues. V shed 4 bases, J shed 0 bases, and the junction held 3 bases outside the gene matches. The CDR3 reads CASSWTGGGSNQPQHF. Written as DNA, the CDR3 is TGTGCCAGCAGCTGGACAGGGGGGGGTAGCAATCAGCCCCAGCATTTT.

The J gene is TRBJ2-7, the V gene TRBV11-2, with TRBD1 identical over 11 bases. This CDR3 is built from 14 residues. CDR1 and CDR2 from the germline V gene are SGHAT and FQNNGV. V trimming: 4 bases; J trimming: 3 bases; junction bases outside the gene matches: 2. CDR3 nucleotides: TGTGCCAGCAGCTCCGGGACAGGGGGCTACGAGCAGTACTTC. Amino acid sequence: CASSSGTGGYEQYF.

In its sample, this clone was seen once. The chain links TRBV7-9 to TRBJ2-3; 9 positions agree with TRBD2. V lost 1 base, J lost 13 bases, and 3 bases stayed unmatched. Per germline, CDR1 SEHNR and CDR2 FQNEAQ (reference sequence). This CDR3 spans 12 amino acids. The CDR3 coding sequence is TGTGCCAGCAGCTTAGAGGAGCGGGGGGAGTATTTT. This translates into CASSLEERGEYF.

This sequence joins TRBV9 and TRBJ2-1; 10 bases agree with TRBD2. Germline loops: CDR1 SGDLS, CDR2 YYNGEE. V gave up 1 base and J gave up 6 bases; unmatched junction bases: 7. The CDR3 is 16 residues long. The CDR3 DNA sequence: TGTGCCAGCAGCGTAAACCTACTAGCGGGGAGCAATGAGCAGTTCTTC. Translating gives CASSVNLLAGSNEQFF.

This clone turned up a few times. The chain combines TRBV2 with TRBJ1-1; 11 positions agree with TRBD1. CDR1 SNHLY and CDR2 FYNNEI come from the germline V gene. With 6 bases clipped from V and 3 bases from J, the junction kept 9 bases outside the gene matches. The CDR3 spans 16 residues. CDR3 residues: CASSSTGGQGDTEAFF. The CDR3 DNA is TGTGCCAGCAGCAGTACGGGGGGACAGGGGGACACTGAAGCTTTCTTT.

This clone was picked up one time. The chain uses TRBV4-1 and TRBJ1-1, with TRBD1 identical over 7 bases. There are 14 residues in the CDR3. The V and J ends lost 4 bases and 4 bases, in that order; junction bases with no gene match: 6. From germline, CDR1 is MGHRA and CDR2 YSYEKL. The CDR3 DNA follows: TGCGCCAGCAGCCGACCCGAGGGGGCCACTGAAGCTTTCTTT. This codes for CASSRPEGATEAFF.

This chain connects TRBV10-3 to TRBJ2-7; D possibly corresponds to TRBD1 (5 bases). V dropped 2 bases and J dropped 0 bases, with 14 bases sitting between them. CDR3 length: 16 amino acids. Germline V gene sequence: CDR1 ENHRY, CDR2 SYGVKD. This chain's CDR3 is CAISEPLQVNSYEQYF. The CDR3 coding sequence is TGTGCCATCAGTGAGCCGTTACAGGTTAACTCCTACGAGCAGTACTTC.

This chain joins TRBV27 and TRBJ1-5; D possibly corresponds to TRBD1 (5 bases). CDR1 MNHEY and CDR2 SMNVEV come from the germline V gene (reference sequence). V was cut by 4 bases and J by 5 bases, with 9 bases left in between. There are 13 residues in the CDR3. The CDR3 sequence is CASSSGVYQPQHF. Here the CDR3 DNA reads TGTGCCAGCAGTTCGGGGGTCTATCAGCCCCAGCATTTT.

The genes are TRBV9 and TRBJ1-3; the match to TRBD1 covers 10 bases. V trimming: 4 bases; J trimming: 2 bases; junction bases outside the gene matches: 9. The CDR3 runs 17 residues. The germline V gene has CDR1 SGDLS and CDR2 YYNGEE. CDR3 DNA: TGTGCCAGCAGCCCGAGGGGACAGGGGTCAACTGGAAACACCATATATTTT. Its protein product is CASSPRGQGSTGNTIYF.

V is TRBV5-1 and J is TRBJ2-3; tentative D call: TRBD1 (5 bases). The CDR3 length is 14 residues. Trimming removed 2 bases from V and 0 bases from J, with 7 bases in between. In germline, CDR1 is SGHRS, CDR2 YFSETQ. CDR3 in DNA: TGCGCCAGCAGCTTCTGGGGCAGCACAGATACGCAGTATTTT. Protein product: CASSFWGSTDTQYF.

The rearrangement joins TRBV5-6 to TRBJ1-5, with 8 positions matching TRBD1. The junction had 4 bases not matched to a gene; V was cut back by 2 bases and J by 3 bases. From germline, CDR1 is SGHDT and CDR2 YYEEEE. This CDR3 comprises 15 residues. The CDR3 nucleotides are TGTGCCAGCAGCTTAACAGGGGGAAACAATCAGCCCCAGCATTTT. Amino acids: CASSLTGGNNQPQHF.

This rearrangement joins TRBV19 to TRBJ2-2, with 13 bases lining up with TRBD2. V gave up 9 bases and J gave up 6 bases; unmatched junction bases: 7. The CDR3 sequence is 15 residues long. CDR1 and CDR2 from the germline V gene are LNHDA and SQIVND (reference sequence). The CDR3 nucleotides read TGTGCCAGCTCTGGGACTAGCGGGGAAGCCGGGGAGCTGTTTTTT. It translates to CASSGTSGEAGELFF.

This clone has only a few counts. The CDR3 here is CASAISLGRVNTEAFF. The CDR3 DNA reads as TGTGCTAGTGCCATCAGCCTAGGCAGGGTGAACACTGAAGCTTTCTTT. The rearrangement joins TRBV12-5 to TRBJ1-1, with D tentatively TRBD1 (5 bases). Trimming removed 7 bases at V and 0 bases at J, with 18 bases between. Per germline, CDR1 LGHNT and CDR2 FRNRAP. This CDR3 has 16 amino acids.